This entry concerns a single TCR beta chain. A J-beta primer mix and a sample-barcoded 5' primer were used in a second PCR of roughly 7 to 12 cycles. Through a template-switch adaptor with 12 random nucleotides, each cDNA molecule received a tag. TCRdb fed the 5' RACE reads into MiXCR, producing one record per CDR3 protein. The table has roughly 700,000 distinct CDR3 sequences, roughly 49% seen once. The germline gives CDR1 MNHEY, CDR2 SVGEGT. This CDR3 contains 11 residues. V lost 3 bases to trimming and J lost 11 bases; unmatched junction nucleotides: 3. This sample was included in a study of blood T cells in healthy people across ages.

The TCR sequence derives from a woman aged 55-70 years in good health. This rearrangement joins TRBV6-2 or TRBV6-3 to TRBJ2-5; 7 nucleotides match TRBD2. Sample: blood. The CDR3 loop reads CASSYPGLQYF. The DNA of the CDR3 is TGTGCCAGCAGTTATCCGGGACTACAGTACTTC.